The 4 T cell receptor beta chains below come from one sample, sequenced in a study of blood T cell repertoires in COVID-19. The protocol was immunoSEQ multiplex PCR, while the TCRdb copy is restricted to in-frame clones and leaves out a portion. The sample includes some 390,000 clones, about 90% seen only once; the top ten take roughly 2%. The sample taken for sequencing was peripheral blood. These receptors were obtained from a woman aged 60-70 years with COVID-19, enrolled during active disease.

The chain uses TRBV11-2 and TRBJ2-7; D is possibly TRBD1 (5 bases). Trimming cost V 2 bases and J 5 bases, with 10 bases left between them. The germline gives CDR1 SGHAT, CDR2 FQNNGV. The CDR3 totals 13 residues. The CDR3 bases are TGTGCCAGCAGCTTACTCGCAGGGCACGAGCAGTACTTC. The encoded protein is CASSLLAGHEQYF.

This sequence joins TRBV19 and TRBJ1-4, with TRBD1 as a possible D gene (5 bases). Per the germline V gene, CDR1 is LNHDA and CDR2 is SQIVND (reference sequence). V dropped 3 bases and J dropped 8 bases, with 19 bases sitting between them. The CDR3 extends over 16 amino acids. CDR3 protein: CASSMRRGERGEKLFF. The CDR3 nucleotides are TGTGCCAGTAGTATGAGGCGGGGGGAGCGCGGAGAAAAACTGTTTTTT.

The chain links TRBV11-1 to TRBJ1-2; 9 positions match TRBD1. Germline V lookup: CDR1 SGHAT, CDR2 FQDESV (reference sequence). The CDR3 length is 14 residues. V trimming: 3 bases; J trimming: 4 bases; junction bases outside the gene matches: 3. CDR3 loop: CASSLGTGSYGYTF. CDR3 in DNA: TGTGCCAGCAGCTTGGGGACAGGGAGCTATGGCTACACCTTC.

This rearrangement joins TRBV5-5 to TRBJ2-7; the match to TRBD1 covers 7 bases. The V and J ends lost 8 bases and 3 bases, in that order; junction bases with no gene match: 8. Germline CDR1 SGHKS, CDR2 YYEKEE (reference sequence). The CDR3 spans 13 residues. The CDR3 sequence is CASHRDRGYEQYF. The CDR3 region has the DNA TGTGCCAGTCACCGGGACAGAGGCTACGAGCAGTACTTC.